This T cell receptor beta chain was observed in a study of monozygotic twins with inflammatory bowel disease. Study-level results: Repertoire similarity did not differ between concordant and discordant twins, possibly owing to limited power.

A remark on this clonotype: Its antigen is not known.

Germline CDR1 is SGHRS and CDR2 is YFSETQ. This CDR3 comprises 15 residues. Each of TCRalpha and TCRbeta cDNA went through two nested PCRs, lasting approximately 17 and 9 cycles. Reprocessing the 5' RACE reads, TCRdb reports a single entry for every CDR3 protein and omits DNA. The sample has approximately 400,000 distinct CDR3 sequences; the top ten hold 2% to 2.5%. The V gene is TRBV5-1, the J gene TRBJ1-2; the TCRdb D gene call, TRBD1, has no DNA to confirm it. The sample was blood. This TCR derives from a human donor with ulcerative colitis or Crohn's disease, or a healthy co-twin of an affected twin (not recorded which). This chain's CDR3 is CASSPRTGSAYGYTF.